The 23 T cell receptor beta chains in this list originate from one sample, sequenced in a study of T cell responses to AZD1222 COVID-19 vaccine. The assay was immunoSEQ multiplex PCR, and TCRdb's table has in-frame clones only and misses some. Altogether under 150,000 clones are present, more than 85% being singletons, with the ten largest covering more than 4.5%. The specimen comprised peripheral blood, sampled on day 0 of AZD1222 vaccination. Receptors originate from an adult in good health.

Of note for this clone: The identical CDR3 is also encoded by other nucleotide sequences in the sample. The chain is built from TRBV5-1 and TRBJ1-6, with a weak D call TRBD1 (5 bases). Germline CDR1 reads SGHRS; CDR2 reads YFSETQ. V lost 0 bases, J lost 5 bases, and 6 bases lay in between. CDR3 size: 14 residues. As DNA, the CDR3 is TGCGCCAGCAGCTTGGAGGGGAATAATTCACCCCTCCACTTT. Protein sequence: CASSLEGNNSPLHF.

The chain's CDR3 is CASRISTDTQYF. CDR3 bases: TGCGCCAGCAGGATTTCCACAGATACGCAGTATTTT. V is TRBV5-1 and J is TRBJ2-3; D gene uncertain. The CDR3 runs 12 residues. Trimming left V 5 bases short and J 2 bases short, with 6 bases between. Germline V gene sequence: CDR1 SGHRS, CDR2 YFSETQ.

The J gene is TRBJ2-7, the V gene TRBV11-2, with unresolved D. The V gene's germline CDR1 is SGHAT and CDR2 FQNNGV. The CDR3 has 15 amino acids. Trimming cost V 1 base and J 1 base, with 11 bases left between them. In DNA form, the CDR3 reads TGTGCCAGCAGCTTAGTAGTCTCTAAATCCTACGAGCAGTACTTC. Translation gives CASSLVVSKSYEQYF. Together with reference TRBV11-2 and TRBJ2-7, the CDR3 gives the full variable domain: EAGVAQSPRYKIIEKRQSVAFWCNPISGHATLYWYQQILGQGPKLLIQFQNNGVVDDSQLPKDRFSAERLKGVDSTLKIQPAKLEDSAVYLCASSLVVSKSYEQYFGPGTRLTVT.

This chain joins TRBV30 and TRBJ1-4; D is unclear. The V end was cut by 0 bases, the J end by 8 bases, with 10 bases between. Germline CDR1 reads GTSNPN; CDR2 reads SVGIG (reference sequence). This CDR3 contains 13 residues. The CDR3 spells CAWSVWVKEKLFF. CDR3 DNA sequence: TGTGCCTGGAGTGTATGGGTAAAGGAAAAACTGTTTTTT. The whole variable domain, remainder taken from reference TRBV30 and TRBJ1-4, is SQTIHQWPATLVQPVGSPLSLECTVEGTSNPNLYWYRQAAGRGLQLLFYSVGIGQISSEVPQNLSASRPQDRQFILSSKKLLLSDSGFYLCAWSVWVKEKLFFGSGTQLSVL.

CDR3 in amino acids: CASSQAGSGGYSTDTQYF. CDR3 DNA sequence: TGTGCCAGCAGCCAAGCAGGTAGCGGGGGGTATAGCACAGATACGCAGTATTTT. The chain links TRBV4-2 to TRBJ2-3, with 10 bases identical to TRBD2. The CDR3 contains 18 residues. Trimming at V came to 1 base and at J to 0 bases, leaving 7 bases not matched to a gene. Germline CDR1 LGHNA, CDR2 YNFKEQ.

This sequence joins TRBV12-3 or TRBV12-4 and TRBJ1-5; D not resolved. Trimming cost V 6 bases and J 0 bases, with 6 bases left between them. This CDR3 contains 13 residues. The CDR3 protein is CASSLYSNQPQHF. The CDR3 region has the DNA TGTGCCAGCAGCTTATATAGCAATCAGCCCCAGCATTTT.

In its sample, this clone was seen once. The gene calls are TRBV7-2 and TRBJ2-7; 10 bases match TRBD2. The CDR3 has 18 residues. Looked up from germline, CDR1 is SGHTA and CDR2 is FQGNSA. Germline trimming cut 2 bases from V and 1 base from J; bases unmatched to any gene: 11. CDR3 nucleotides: TGTGCCAGCAGCTTATCGGGTAGCGGGAGGTTATTGTCCTACGAGCAGTACTTC. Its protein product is CASSLSGSGRLLSYEQYF.

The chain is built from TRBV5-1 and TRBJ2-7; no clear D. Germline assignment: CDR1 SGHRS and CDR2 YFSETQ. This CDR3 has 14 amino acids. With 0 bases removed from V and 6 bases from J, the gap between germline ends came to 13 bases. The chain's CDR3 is CASSLVSDAGEQYF. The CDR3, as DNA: TGCGCCAGCAGCTTGGTGAGCGATGCAGGCGAGCAGTACTTC.

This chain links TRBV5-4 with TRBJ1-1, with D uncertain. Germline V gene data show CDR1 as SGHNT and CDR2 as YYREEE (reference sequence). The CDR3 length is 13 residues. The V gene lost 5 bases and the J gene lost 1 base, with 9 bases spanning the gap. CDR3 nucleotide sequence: TGTGCCAGCAGAGTGTCCGAGAACACTGAAGCTTTCTTT. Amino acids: CASRVSENTEAFF.

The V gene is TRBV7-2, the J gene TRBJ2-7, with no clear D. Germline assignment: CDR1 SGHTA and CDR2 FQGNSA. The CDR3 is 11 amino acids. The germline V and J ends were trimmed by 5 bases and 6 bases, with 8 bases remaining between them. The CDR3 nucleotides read TGTGCCAGCAGCCACTCGGGCGAGCAGTACTTC. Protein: CASSHSGEQYF.

The CDR3 DNA reads as TGTGCCAGCAGTGATCCCGGGCACATCTATGGCTACACCTTC. Encoded protein: CASSDPGHIYGYTF. J is TRBJ1-2 and V is TRBV6-1; D is uncertain. The ends were cut back, 3 bases at V and 4 bases at J, with 12 bases in the middle. This CDR3 has 14 residues. The germline V gene encodes CDR1 MNHNS and CDR2 SASEGT.

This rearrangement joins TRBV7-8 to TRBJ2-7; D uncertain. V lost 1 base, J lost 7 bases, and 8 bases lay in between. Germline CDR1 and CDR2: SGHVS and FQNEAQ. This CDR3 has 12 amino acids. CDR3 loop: CASSLEVGEQYF. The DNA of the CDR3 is TGTGCCAGCAGCTTAGAGGTCGGGGAGCAGTACTTC. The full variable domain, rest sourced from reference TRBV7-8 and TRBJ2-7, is GAGVSQSPRYKVAKRGQDVALRCDPISGHVSLFWYQQALGQGPEFLTYFQNEAQLDKSGLPSDRFFAERPEGSVSTLKIQRTQQEDSAVYLCASSLEVGEQYFGPGTRLTVT.

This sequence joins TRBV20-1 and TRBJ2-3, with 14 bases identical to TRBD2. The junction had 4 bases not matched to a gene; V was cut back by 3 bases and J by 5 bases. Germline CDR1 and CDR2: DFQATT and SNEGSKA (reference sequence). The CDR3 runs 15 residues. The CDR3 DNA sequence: TGCAGTGCTAGTAGACTAGCGGGGGGGCGAGATACGCAGTATTTT. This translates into CSASRLAGGRDTQYF.

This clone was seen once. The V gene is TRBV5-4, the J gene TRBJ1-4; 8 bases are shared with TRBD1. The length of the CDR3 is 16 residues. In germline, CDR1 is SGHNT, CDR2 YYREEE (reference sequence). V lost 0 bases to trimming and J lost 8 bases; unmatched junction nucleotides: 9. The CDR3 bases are TGTGCCAGCAGCTTGGACAGGGGGAGTAGGAAAGAAAAACTGTTTTTT. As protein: CASSLDRGSRKEKLFF.

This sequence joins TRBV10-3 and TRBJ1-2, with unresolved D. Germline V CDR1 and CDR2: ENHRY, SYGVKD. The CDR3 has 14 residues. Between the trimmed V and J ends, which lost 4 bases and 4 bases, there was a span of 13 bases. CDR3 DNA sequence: TGTGCCATCAGTGCGACTGAAGCTTCCTATGGCTACACCTTC. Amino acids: CAISATEASYGYTF.

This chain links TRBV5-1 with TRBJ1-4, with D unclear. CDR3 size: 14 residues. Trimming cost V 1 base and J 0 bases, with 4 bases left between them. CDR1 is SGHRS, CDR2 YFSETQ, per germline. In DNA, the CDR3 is TGCGCCAGCAGCTTGACAACAACTAATGAAAAACTGTTTTTT. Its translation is CASSLTTTNEKLFF.

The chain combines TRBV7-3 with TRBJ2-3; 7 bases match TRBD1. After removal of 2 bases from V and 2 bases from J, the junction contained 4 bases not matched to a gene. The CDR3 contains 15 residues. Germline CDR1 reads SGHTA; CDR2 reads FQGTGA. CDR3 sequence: CASSLDGQDTDTQYF. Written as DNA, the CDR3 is TGTGCCAGCAGCTTAGATGGACAGGACACAGATACGCAGTATTTT. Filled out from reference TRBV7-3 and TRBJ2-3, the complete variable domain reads GAGVSQTPSNKVTEKGKYVELRCDPISGHTALYWYRQSLGQGPEFLIYFQGTGAADDSGLPNDRFFAVRPEGSVSTLKIQRTERGDSAVYLCASSLDGQDTDTQYFGPGTRLTVL.

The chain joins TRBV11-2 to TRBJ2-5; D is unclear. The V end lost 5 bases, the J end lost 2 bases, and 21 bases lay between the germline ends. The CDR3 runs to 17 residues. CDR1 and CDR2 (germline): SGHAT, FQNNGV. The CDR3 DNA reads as TGTGCCAGCAGCCCCCTTTATTTGGTTGGCCTACAAGAGACCCAGTACTTC. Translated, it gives CASSPLYLVGLQETQYF. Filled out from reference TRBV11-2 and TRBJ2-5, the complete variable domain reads EAGVAQSPRYKIIEKRQSVAFWCNPISGHATLYWYQQILGQGPKLLIQFQNNGVVDDSQLPKDRFSAERLKGVDSTLKIQPAKLEDSAVYLCASSPLYLVGLQETQYFGPGTRLLVL.

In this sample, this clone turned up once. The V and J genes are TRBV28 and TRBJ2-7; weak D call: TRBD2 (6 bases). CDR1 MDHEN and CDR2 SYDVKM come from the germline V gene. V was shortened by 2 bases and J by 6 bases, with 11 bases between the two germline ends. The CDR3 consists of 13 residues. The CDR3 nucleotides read TGTGCCAGCAGTTTAGGGGCGGGGTCCGAGCAGTACTTC. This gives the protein CASSLGAGSEQYF.

This chain's CDR3 is CASSDRQRSSYGYTF. CDR3 DNA: TGTGCCAGCAGTGACCGACAGCGCTCTTCCTATGGCTACACCTTC. The V and J genes are TRBV6-1 and TRBJ1-2; D is possibly TRBD1 (5 bases). Trimming cost V 3 bases and J 4 bases, with 15 bases left between them. Germline CDR1 reads MNHNS; CDR2 reads SASEGT. The CDR3 contains 15 residues.

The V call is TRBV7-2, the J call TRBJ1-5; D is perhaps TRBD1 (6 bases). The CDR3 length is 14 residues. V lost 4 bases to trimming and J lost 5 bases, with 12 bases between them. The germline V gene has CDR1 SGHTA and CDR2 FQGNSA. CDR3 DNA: TGTGCCAGCAGCTATCAGGGGTTCTATCAGCCCCAGCATTTT. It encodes CASSYQGFYQPQHF.

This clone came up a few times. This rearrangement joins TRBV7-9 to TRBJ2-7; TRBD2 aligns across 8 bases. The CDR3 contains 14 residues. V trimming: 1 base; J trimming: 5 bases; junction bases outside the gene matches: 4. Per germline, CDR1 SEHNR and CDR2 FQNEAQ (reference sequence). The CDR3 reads CASSLELAAHEQYF. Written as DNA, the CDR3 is TGTGCCAGCAGCTTAGAACTAGCGGCCCACGAGCAGTACTTC.

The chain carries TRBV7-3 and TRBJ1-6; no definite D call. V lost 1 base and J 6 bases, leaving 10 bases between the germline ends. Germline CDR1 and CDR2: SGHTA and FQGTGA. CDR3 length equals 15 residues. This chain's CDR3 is CASSLNGMGNSPLHF. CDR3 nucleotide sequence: TGTGCCAGCAGCTTAAACGGTATGGGTAATTCACCCCTCCACTTT.